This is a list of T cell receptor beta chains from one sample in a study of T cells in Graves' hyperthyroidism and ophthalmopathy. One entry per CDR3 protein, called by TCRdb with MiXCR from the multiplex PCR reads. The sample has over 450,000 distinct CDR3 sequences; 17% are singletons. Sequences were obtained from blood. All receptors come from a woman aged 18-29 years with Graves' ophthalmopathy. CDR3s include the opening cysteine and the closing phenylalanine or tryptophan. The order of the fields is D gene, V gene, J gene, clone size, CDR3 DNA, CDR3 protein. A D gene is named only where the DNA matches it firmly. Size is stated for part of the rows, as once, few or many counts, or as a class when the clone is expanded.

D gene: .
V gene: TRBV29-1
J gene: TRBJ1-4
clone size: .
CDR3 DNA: TGCAGCGTCGAGGGGGCAACTAATGAAAAACTGTTTTTT
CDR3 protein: CSVEGATNEKLFF

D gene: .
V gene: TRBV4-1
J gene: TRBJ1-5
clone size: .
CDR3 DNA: TGCGCCAGCAGCCAAGCGACAGTTATAGATCAGCCCCAGCATTTT
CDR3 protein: CASSQATVIDQPQHF

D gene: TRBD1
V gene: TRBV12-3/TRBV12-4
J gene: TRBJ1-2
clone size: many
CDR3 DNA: TGTGCCAGCACACGACAAGACAGGGGCACCTATGGCTACACCTTC
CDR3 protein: CASTRQDRGTYGYTF

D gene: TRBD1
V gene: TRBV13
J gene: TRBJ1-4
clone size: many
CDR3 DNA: TGTGCCAGCAGTTCCGGGACAGGGGATGAAAAACTGTTTTTT
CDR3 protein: CASSSGTGDEKLFF

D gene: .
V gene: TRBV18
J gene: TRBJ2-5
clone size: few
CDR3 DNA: TGTGCCAGCTCACCAGGGACTGGAAAAGAGACCCAGTACTTC
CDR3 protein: CASSPGTGKETQYF

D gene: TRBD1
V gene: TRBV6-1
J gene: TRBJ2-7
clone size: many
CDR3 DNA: TGTGCCAGCAGCGACAGGGGCGCCTACGAGCAGTACTTC
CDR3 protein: CASSDRGAYEQYF

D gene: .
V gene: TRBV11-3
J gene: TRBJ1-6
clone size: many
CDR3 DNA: TGTGCCAGCAGGATACCTTCACCCCTCCACTTT
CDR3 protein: CASRIPSPLHF

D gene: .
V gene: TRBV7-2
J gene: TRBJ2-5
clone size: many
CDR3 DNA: TGTGCCAGCAGCTTCCTCGAAGAGACCCAGTACTTC
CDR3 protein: CASSFLEETQYF

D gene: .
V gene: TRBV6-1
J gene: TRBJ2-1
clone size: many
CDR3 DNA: TGTGCCAGCAGTTGGAGGGAGTACAATGAGCAGTTCTTC
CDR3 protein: CASSWREYNEQFF

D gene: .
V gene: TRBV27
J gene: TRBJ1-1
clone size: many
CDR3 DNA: TGTGCCAGCAGCAACATGGGGGCAATGGACACTGAAGCTTTCTTT
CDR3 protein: CASSNMGAMDTEAFF

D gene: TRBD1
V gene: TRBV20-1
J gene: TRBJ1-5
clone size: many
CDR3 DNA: TGCAGTGCTAGCCCCGGGACAGGGTGGAGCAATCAGCCCCAGCATTTT
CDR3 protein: CSASPGTGWSNQPQHF

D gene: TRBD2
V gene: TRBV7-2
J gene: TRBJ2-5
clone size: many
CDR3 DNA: TGTGCCAGCAGCCCTCTAAGGGGAGGGGTCTCAATGGGAGAGACCCAGTACTTC
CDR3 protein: CASSPLRGGVSMGETQYF

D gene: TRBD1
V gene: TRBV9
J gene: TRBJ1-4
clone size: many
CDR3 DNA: TGTGCCAGCAGCGTGACAGGGGTTAATGAAAAACTGTTTTTT
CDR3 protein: CASSVTGVNEKLFF

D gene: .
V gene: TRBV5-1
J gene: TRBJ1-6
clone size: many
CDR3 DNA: TGCGCCAGCAGCTTGGGGCTGGAGCCCCTTTCACCCCTCCACTTT
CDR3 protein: CASSLGLEPLSPLHF

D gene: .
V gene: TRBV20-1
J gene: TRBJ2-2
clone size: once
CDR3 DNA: TGCAGCCCCTACGACGGGGAGCTGTTTTTT
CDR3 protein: CSPYDGELFF

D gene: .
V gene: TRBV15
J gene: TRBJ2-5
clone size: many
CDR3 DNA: TGTGCCACCAGCAGAGAAAATGTCGAGCAGCCGAACCAAGAGACCCAGTACTTC
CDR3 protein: CATSRENVEQPNQETQYF

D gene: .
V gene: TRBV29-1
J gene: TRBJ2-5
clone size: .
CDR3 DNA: TGCAGCGTCTCTCTGGAGGGGGAGACCCAGTACTTC
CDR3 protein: CSVSLEGETQYF

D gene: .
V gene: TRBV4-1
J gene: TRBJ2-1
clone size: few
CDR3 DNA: TGCGCCAGCAGCCAAGAAATGAGATTTAGCGTAGAGCAGTTCTTC
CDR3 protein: CASSQEMRFSVEQFF

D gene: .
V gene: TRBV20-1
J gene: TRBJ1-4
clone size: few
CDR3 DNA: TGCAGTGCCCCCCCTCCGACAGCCCGTAATGAAAAACTGTTTTTT
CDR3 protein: CSAPPPTARNEKLFF

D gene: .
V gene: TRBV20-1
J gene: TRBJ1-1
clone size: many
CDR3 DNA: TGCAGTGCTAGATCGGCAGAGAGCACTGAAGCTTTCTTT
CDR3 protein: CSARSAESTEAFF

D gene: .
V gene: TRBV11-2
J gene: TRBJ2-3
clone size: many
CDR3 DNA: TGTGCCAGCAGCCCCGGGACCTATAGCACAGATACGCAGTATTTT
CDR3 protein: CASSPGTYSTDTQYF

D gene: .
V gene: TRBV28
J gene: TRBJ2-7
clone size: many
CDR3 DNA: TGTGCCAGCAGTGGCGGCATCTCCTACGAGCAGTACTTC
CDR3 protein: CASSGGISYEQYF

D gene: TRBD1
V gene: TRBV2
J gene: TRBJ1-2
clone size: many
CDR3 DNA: TGTGCCAGCAGGCCGGGACAGGGGGAGTCCCCTCTCTATGGCTACACCTTC
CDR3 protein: CASRPGQGESPLYGYTF

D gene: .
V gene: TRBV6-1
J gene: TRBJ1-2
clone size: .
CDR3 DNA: TGTGCCAGCAGTTTACCGGGACATGGCTACACCTTC
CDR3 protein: CASSLPGHGYTF

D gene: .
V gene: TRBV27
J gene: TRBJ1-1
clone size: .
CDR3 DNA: TGTGCCAGCAGTTTAGGGTATTGGGGGCCTGAAGCTTTCTTT
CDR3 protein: CASSLGYWGPEAFF

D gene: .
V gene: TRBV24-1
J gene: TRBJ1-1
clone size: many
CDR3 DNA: TGTGCCACCAGGCTGGACGCCAGTCGGACTGAAGCTTTCTTT
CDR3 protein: CATRLDASRTEAFF

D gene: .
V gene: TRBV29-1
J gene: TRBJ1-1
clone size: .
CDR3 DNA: TGCAGCGCCCTTCGTAGGGACGCGAACACTGAAGCTTTCTTT
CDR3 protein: CSALRRDANTEAFF

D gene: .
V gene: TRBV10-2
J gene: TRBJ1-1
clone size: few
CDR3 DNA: TGCGCCAGCAGGGAGTTAAACACTGAAGCTTTCTTT
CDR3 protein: CASRELNTEAFF

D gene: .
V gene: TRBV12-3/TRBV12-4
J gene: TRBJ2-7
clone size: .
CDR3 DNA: TGTGCCAGCACGGGAGACACGACGGGACACGAGCAGTACTTC
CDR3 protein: CASTGDTTGHEQYF

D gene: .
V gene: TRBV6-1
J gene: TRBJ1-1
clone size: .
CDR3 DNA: TGTGCCAGCAGTGTGGGCAGGGGCGCTGAAGCTTTCTTT
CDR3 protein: CASSVGRGAEAFF

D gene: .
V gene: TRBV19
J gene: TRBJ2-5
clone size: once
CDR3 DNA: TGTGCCAGTAGTATCACCAGTTCTCAAGAGACCCAGTACTTC
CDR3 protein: CASSITSSQETQYF

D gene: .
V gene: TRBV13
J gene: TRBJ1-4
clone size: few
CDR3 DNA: TGTGCCAGCAGCGTAGGCCGTGCAACTAATGAAAAACTGTTTTTT
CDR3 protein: CASSVGRATNEKLFF

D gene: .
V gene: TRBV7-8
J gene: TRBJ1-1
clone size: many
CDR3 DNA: TGTGCCAGCGGGAGGTCATACCTAAACACTGAAGCTTTCTTT
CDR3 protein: CASGRSYLNTEAFF